This is a list of T cell receptor beta chains from one sample in a study of neurological immune-mediated disorders. TCRdb analysed the 5' RACE reads with MiXCR anew, one entry per CDR3 protein. The table shows roughly 48,000 distinct CDR3 sequences, with about 5.6% occurring only once. The sequenced material came from CD4+ T cells from blood. These receptors were collected from a woman aged 18-29 years with multiple sclerosis. The CDR3 runs from the conserved cysteine through the conserved F or W. Fields, in order: clone size, V gene, D gene, J gene, CDR3 DNA, CDR3 protein. A D gene is named only where the DNA matches it firmly. A clone size is listed for some rows: how often the clone was seen (once, few, many), or a class if it is expanded.

many	TRBV6-5	-	TRBJ1-1	TGTGCCAGCAGTCTCGGCGTGGCCACTGAAGCTTTCTTT	CASSLGVATEAFF
many	TRBV20-1	-	TRBJ1-2	TGCAGTGCTAGCCCGACAGGCTATGGCTACACCTTC	CSASPTGYGYTF
-	TRBV10-2	TRBD2	TRBJ2-2	TGCGCCAGCAGCCCCCATACCGCGGGGGATGTCACCGGGGAGCTGTTTTTT	CASSPHTAGDVTGELFF
many	TRBV12-3/TRBV12-4	-	TRBJ1-2	TGTGCCAGCAGTCGACAGAACTATGGCTACACCTTC	CASSRQNYGYTF
many	TRBV6-2/TRBV6-3	TRBD2	TRBJ2-2	TGTGCCAGCAGTTACCTCACTAGCGGGAGCAGAACCGGGGAGCTGTTTTTT	CASSYLTSGSRTGELFF
-	TRBV10-3	-	TRBJ2-1	TGTGCCATCTGGAACTCCTACAATGAGCAGTTCTTC	CAIWNSYNEQFF
many	TRBV4-2	TRBD1	TRBJ1-2	TGTGCCAGCAGCCAAACAGACAGGGGGTATGCTGGCTACACCTTC	CASSQTDRGYAGYTF
many	TRBV7-4	TRBD1	TRBJ2-7	TGTGCCAGCAGCCTCTACCGGGACAGAAAAACCGGAGGGCAGTACTTC	CASSLYRDRKTGGQYF
many	TRBV7-8	-	TRBJ1-5	TGTGCCAACAGCTTAGAGGAGTACAATCAGCCCCAGCATTTT	CANSLEEYNQPQHF
many	TRBV20-1	TRBD2	TRBJ2-5	TGCAGTGCTGGGCCTAGCGGGAGGGACCAAGAGACCCAGTACTTC	CSAGPSGRDQETQYF
many	TRBV7-6	-	TRBJ1-1	TGTGCCAGCAGCTTCACGACAGAGACTGAAGCTTTCTTT	CASSFTTETEAFF
-	TRBV19	-	TRBJ2-3	TGTGCCAGTAGGGCCCAGGGGACAGATACGCAGTATTTT	CASRAQGTDTQYF
many	TRBV5-6	-	TRBJ1-3	TGTGCCAGCAGCTGGCGCGCCAGTGGAAACACCATATATTTT	CASSWRASGNTIYF
-	TRBV15	TRBD1	TRBJ1-2	TGTGCCACCAGCAGAGAAGTCCAGGGGGGCTATGGCTACACCTTC	CATSREVQGGYGYTF
many	TRBV12-5	-	TRBJ1-2	TGTGCTAGTGGTTTCTCTAACTATGGCTACACCTTC	CASGFSNYGYTF
many	TRBV29-1	TRBD1	TRBJ1-1	TGCAGCGTTCAGGGGGCCCGATCCTCGAACACTGAAGCTTTCTTT	CSVQGARSSNTEAFF
many	TRBV12-3/TRBV12-4	TRBD1	TRBJ1-5	TGTGCCAGCAGTTTTCAAGTGAGGGGGCTAAGTAGCAATCAGCCCCAGCATTTT	CASSFQVRGLSSNQPQHF
many	TRBV21-1	-	TRBJ1-2	TGTGCCAGCAGCAAAATATCGATCCGCGACAGGGCGGACGGCTACACCTTC	CASSKISIRDRADGYTF
many	TRBV5-6	-	TRBJ2-7	TGTGCCAGCAGCTCGACCCCGACCAACTACGAGCAGTACTTC	CASSSTPTNYEQYF
many	TRBV29-1	TRBD2	TRBJ2-2	TGCAGCGTCGGGGGGACCGGATCGACCGGGGAGCTGTTTTTT	CSVGGTGSTGELFF
many	TRBV10-3	-	TRBJ1-1	TGTGCCATCAGTCAGGGATCCGCGAACACTGAAGCTTTCTTT	CAISQGSANTEAFF
many	TRBV12-5	TRBD2	TRBJ2-1	TGTGCTAGTGGTTTGGGCGTAGCGGGAGGGACAGATGAGCAGTTCTTC	CASGLGVAGGTDEQFF
few	TRBV25-1	-	TRBJ1-2	TGTGCCAGCAGTGAATTGGGGGAAATCCCAGATGGCTACACCTTC	CASSELGEIPDGYTF
many	TRBV27	-	TRBJ1-2	TGTGCCAGCACCACAGGCAGGGGCCGCTATGGCTACACCTTC	CASTTGRGRYGYTF
many	TRBV20-1	-	TRBJ2-4	TGCAGTGCTGGGAGCCGACAGGCTGAAGCCAAAAACATTCAGTACTTC	CSAGSRQAEAKNIQYF
many	TRBV5-1	-	TRBJ2-6	TGCGCCAGCAGCTTGGGGTCGAACAGGGCATCTGGGGCCAACGTCCTGACTTTC	CASSLGSNRASGANVLTF
many	TRBV2	TRBD2	TRBJ2-3	TGTGCCAGCAGTGGAAAGGCGGGAGGGCAAAATACGCAGTATTTT	CASSGKAGGQNTQYF
many	TRBV5-1	-	TRBJ2-7	TGCGCCAGCAGCCGTTCCGAAGGGGCTTACGAGCAGTACTTC	CASSRSEGAYEQYF
many	TRBV5-1	-	TRBJ1-1	TGCGCCAGCAGCTTTTCCCCCAAGGGCACGGGGACTGAAGCTTTCTTT	CASSFSPKGTGTEAFF
many	TRBV20-1	-	TRBJ2-4	TGCAGTGCAGGGGGTCTAGCCAAAAACATTCAGTACTTC	CSAGGLAKNIQYF
many	TRBV7-7	-	TRBJ2-3	TGTGCTAGTGCGGGGAGCACAGATACGCAGTATTTT	CASAGSTDTQYF
many	TRBV3-1	-	TRBJ2-7	TGTGCCAGCACCCAGGGCGACAGGACCTACTTC	CASTQGDRTYF
many	TRBV5-1	TRBD1	TRBJ2-7	TGCGCCAGCAGCTCAACCGGGACAGGGGCTCTCGAGCAGTACTTC	CASSSTGTGALEQYF
many	TRBV6-1	-	TRBJ1-5	TGTGCCAGCAGTGAAGCGTATGGGCAGGGCTGGCAGCCCCAGCATTTT	CASSEAYGQGWQPQHF
many	TRBV5-1	TRBD1	TRBJ2-7	TGCGCCAGCAGCGGCGGACAGGGCACGAGACCGCACTACGAGCAGTACTTC	CASSGGQGTRPHYEQYF
many	TRBV21-1	-	TRBJ2-7	TGTGCCAGCACCTCCTGCGTGGGGTGCCCCTACGAGCAGTACTTC	CASTSCVGCPYEQYF
many	TRBV5-1	-	TRBJ2-1	TGCGCCAGCAAAGCACAACGGGCCCCGGGCTCCTACAATGAGCAGTTCTTC	CASKAQRAPGSYNEQFF
-	TRBV7-8	-	TRBJ1-5	TGTGCCAGCAGCCACGGTCAGAATCAGCCCCAGCATTTT	CASSHGQNQPQHF
many	TRBV28	-	TRBJ1-5	TGTGCCAGCAGTTTATGGGACCTGGGTCAATACGGCAATCAGCCCCAGCATTTT	CASSLWDLGQYGNQPQHF
many	TRBV5-1	TRBD2	TRBJ2-5	TGCGCCAGCAGCCCGGGACTAGCGAGCATGGCTGAGACCCAGTACTTC	CASSPGLASMAETQYF
few	TRBV6-6	TRBD1	TRBJ1-1	TGTGCCAGCAGTCGCCGGACAGGGCTAGCCCCGATTGAAGCTTTCTTT	CASSRRTGLAPIEAFF
many	TRBV11-3	-	TRBJ2-3	TGTGCCAGCAGTTCTCATGGGGACTGGGGCACAGATACGCAGTATTTT	CASSSHGDWGTDTQYF
few	TRBV25-1	-	TRBJ2-2	TGTGCCAGCAGTGGCGGGACCGCGAACACCGGGGAGCTGTTTTTT	CASSGGTANTGELFF
many	TRBV12-3/TRBV12-4	-	TRBJ1-6	TGTGCCAGCAGTTTAGTTCCGGGGGGGTCCTATAATTCACCCCTCCACTTT	CASSLVPGGSYNSPLHF
many	TRBV20-1	TRBD2	TRBJ2-1	TGCAGTGCTAGAGAATCCCGACTAGCGGGAACCTACAATGAGCAGTTCTTC	CSARESRLAGTYNEQFF
many	TRBV5-1	-	TRBJ1-1	TGCGCCAGCAGCCTTAGACAGTCCCTTTCTAACACTGAAGCTTTCTTT	CASSLRQSLSNTEAFF
-	TRBV3-1	-	TRBJ2-1	TGTGCCAGCAGCCAGGGCCTTATGTCGTACAATGAGCAGTTCTTC	CASSQGLMSYNEQFF
many	TRBV27	TRBD2	TRBJ2-1	TGTGCCAGCAGTCATAGCGGGAGCGTCCACAATGAGCAGTTCTTC	CASSHSGSVHNEQFF
many	TRBV5-1	-	TRBJ2-2	TGCGCCAGCAGGTCGGGGATGAACACCGGGGAGCTGTTTTTT	CASRSGMNTGELFF
many	TRBV2	-	TRBJ2-1	TGTGCCAGCAGTGCCGAGTGGAGGGGGTACAATGAGCAGTTCTTC	CASSAEWRGYNEQFF
many	TRBV20-1	-	TRBJ1-1	TGCAGTGCTAGAGATCCTGGGGGTGGCGGAGCTGAAGCTTTCTTT	CSARDPGGGGAEAFF
many	TRBV7-7	-	TRBJ1-1	TGTGCTAGCAGCTTCCCAAGGGGGAACACTGAAGCTTTCTTT	CASSFPRGNTEAFF
-	TRBV5-6	TRBD2	TRBJ2-2	TGTGCCAGCAGCCCACGAGTAGCGGGCGGGGAGCTGTTTTTT	CASSPRVAGGELFF
medium-sized	TRBV10-3	TRBD1	TRBJ1-5	TGTGCCATCAGTTCGACAGGGGACAATCAGCCCCAGCATTTT	CAISSTGDNQPQHF
many	TRBV6-6	-	TRBJ1-5	TGTGCCAGCACCGAACTCGCACAGCCCCAGCATTTT	CASTELAQPQHF
many	TRBV5-1	TRBD1	TRBJ2-7	TGCGCCAGCAGCGCCACGACAGGGGGCTTCTACGAGCAGTACTTC	CASSATTGGFYEQYF
many	TRBV20-1	-	TRBJ1-5	TGCAGTGCGGGGGGACGGAATAGCAATCAGCCCCAGCATTTT	CSAGGRNSNQPQHF
few	TRBV6-5	-	TRBJ1-1	TGTGCCAGCAGTTACTCGAGAAAGGTGACTGAAGCTTTCTTT	CASSYSRKVTEAFF
many	TRBV7-6	-	TRBJ1-5	TGTGCCAGCACCTCGACAATGGGAGTCCAGCCCCAGCATTTT	CASTSTMGVQPQHF
many	TRBV9	TRBD2	TRBJ2-1	TGTGCCAGCAGCCCCAGGTGGGCTAGCGGGAGCCATGAGCAGTTCTTC	CASSPRWASGSHEQFF